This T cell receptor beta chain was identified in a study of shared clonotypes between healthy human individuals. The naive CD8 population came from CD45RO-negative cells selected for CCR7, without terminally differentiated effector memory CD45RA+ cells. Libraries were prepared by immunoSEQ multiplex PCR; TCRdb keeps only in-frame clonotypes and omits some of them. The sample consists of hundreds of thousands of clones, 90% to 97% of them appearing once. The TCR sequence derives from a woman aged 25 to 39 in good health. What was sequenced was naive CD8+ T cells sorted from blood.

Here the CDR3 DNA reads TGCGCCAGCAGCCAAGAGGGAAGCACCCCCGGGGATGAGCAGTTCTTC. This encodes CASSQEGSTPGDEQFF. V and J are TRBV4-1 and TRBJ2-1; tentatively, D is TRBD2 (5 bases). This CDR3 region has 16 residues. Germline V gives CDR1 MGHRA, CDR2 YSYEKL. Trimming pared 0 bases from V and 8 bases from J, leaving 17 bases between.